The 2 T cell receptor beta chains below come from one sample, sequenced in a study of blood T cell repertoires in COVID-19 (dated by TCRdb to 2019 to 2021). Receptor libraries were prepared by the immunoSEQ multiplex PCR assay. The source is immuneACCESS, and TCRdb retained only in-frame sequences with V and J called. Part of the clones is not carried over; for the studies checked, unresolved V genes explain less than half of this, and the remainder is unexplained. The sample records about 180,000 clones, approximately 90% of which are singletons. The top ten clones comprise 1.5% to 2% of the sample. Sequencing input: peripheral blood. The receptor source for this set is a woman in her forties or fifties with acute or convalescent COVID-19.

The rearrangement links TRBV19 to TRBJ1-2; no firm D call. The CDR3 runs 14 residues. From germline, CDR1 is LNHDA and CDR2 SQIVND (reference sequence). The V and J ends lost 3 bases and 1 base respectively, with 9 bases between them. CDR3 amino acids: CASSIAGYNYGYTF. The CDR3 DNA reads as TGTGCCAGTAGTATCGCGGGTTATAACTATGGCTACACCTTC.

This chain uses TRBV4-1 with TRBJ2-5; 7 bases are a match to TRBD1. With V trimmed by 2 bases and J by 0 bases, 12 bases remained unmatched. The CDR3 has 18 residues. The germline CDR1 and CDR2 sequences are MGHRA and YSYEKL. This chain's CDR3 is CASSQIPPGTAYQETQYF. The DNA of the CDR3 is TGCGCCAGCAGCCAAATTCCCCCCGGGACAGCATACCAAGAGACCCAGTACTTC.